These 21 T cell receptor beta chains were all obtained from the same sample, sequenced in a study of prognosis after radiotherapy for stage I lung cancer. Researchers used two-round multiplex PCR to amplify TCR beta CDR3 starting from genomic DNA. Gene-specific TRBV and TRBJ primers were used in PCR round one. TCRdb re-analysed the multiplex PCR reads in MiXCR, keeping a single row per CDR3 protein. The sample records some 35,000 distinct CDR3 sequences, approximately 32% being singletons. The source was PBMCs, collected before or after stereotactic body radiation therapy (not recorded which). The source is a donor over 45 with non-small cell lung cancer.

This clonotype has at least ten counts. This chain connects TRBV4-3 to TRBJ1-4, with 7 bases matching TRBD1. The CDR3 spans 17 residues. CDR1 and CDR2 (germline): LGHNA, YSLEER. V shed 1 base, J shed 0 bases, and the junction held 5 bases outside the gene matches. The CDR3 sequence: CASSQVGQVATNEKLFF. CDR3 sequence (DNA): TGCGCCAGCAGCCAAGTTGGACAGGTTGCAACTAATGAAAAACTGTTTTTT.

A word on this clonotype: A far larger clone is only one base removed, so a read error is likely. CDR3 amino acids: CASSRDMLFGYGYTF. Written as DNA, the CDR3 is TGTGCCAGCAGCAGGGACATGCTCTTTGGTTATGGCTACACCTTC. This chain uses TRBV6-4 with TRBJ1-2, with D possibly matching TRBD1 (6 bases). The CDR3 is 15 amino acids. The germline V gene has CDR1 MRHNA and CDR2 SNTAGT. V was shortened by 6 bases and J by 5 bases, with 19 bases between the two germline ends.

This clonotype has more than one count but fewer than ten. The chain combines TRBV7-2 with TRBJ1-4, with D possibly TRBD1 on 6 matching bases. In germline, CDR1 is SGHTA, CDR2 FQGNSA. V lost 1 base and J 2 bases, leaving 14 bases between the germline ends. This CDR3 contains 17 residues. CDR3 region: CASSLGAGVPTNEKLFF. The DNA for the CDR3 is TGTGCCAGCAGCTTAGGCGCAGGGGTGCCGACTAATGAAAAACTGTTTTTT.

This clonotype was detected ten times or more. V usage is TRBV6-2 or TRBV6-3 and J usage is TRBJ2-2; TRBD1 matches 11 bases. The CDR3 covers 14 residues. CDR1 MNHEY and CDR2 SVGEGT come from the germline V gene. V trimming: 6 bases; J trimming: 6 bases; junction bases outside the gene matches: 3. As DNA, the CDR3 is TGTGCCAGCAGGGACAGGGGGCATGCCGGGGAGCTGTTTTTT. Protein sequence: CASRDRGHAGELFF.

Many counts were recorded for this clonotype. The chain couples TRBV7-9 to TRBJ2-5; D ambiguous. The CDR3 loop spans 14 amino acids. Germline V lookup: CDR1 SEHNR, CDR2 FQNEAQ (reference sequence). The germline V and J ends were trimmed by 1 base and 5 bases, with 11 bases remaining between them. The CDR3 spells CASSLVIGLETQYF. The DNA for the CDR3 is TGTGCCAGCAGCTTAGTGATCGGGTTGGAGACCCAGTACTTC. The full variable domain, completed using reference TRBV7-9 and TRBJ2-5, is DTGVSQNPRHKITKRGQNVTFRCDPISEHNRLYWYRQTLGQGPEFLTYFQNEAQLEKSRLLSDRFSAERPKGSFSTLEIQRTEQGDSAMYLCASSLVIGLETQYFGPGTRLLVL.

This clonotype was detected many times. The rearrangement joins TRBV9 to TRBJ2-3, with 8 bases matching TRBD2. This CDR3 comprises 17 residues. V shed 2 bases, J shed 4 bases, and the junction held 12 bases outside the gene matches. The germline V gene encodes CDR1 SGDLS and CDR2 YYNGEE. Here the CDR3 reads CASSVQARAGGADTQYF. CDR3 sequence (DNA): TGTGCCAGCAGCGTGCAGGCCCGCGCGGGGGGCGCAGATACGCAGTATTTT.

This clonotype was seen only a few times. The CDR3 DNA is TGCAGTGCCACCCCCCAGGCGGGAGTTTACGAGCAGTACTTC. Its protein product is CSATPQAGVYEQYF. The chain links TRBV20-1 to TRBJ2-7, with 7 positions matching TRBD2. Trimming removed 6 bases from V and 4 bases from J; junction bases left unmatched: 12. This CDR3 contains 14 residues. Germline-derived CDR1 and CDR2 are DFQATT and SNEGSKA (reference sequence).

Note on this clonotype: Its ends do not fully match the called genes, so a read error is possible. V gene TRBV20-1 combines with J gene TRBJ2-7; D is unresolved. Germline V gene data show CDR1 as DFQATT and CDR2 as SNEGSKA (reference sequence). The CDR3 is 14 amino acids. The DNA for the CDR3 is TGCAGTGCTAGATCGCGGATAATCTCCTACCAGCAGTACTTC. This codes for CSARSRIISYQQYF.

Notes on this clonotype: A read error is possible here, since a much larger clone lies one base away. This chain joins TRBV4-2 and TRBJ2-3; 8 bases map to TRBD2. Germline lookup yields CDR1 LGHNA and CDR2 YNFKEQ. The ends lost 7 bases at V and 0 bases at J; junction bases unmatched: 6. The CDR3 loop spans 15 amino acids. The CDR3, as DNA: TGTGCCAGCAACAAATCGGGGGGGAGCACAGATACGCAGTATTTT. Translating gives CASNKSGGSTDTQYF.

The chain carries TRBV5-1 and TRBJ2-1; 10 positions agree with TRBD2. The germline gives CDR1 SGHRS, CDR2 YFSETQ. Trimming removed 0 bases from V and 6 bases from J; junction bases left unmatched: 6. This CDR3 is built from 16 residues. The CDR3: CASSLAVAGGINEQFF. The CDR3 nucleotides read TGCGCCAGCAGCTTGGCCGTAGCGGGGGGTATCAATGAGCAGTTCTTC.

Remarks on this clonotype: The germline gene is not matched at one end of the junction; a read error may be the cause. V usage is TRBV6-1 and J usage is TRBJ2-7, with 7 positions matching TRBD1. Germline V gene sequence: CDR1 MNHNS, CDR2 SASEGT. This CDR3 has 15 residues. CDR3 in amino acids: CASSNLGTVSYDQYF. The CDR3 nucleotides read TGTGCCAGCAGTAATCTCGGGACAGTTTCCTACGATCAGTACTTC.

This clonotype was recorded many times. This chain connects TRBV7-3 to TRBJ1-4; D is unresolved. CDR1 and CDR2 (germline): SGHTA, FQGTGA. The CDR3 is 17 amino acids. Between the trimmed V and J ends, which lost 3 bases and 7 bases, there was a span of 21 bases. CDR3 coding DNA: TGTGCCAGCAGCTTTCCTCCCATGGGAGGGTGCGGTGAAAAACTGTTTTTT. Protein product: CASSFPPMGGCGEKLFF. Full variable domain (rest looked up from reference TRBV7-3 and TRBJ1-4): GAGVSQTPSNKVTEKGKYVELRCDPISGHTALYWYRQSLGQGPEFLIYFQGTGAADDSGLPNDRFFAVRPEGSVSTLKIQRTERGDSAVYLCASSFPPMGGCGEKLFFGSGTQLSVL.

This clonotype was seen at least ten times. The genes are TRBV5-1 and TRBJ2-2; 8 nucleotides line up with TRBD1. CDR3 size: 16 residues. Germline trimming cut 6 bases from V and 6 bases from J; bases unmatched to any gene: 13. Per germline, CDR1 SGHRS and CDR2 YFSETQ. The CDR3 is CASTPARQGASGELFF. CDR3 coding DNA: TGCGCCAGCACCCCCGCCCGGCAGGGGGCCTCCGGGGAGCTGTTTTTT.

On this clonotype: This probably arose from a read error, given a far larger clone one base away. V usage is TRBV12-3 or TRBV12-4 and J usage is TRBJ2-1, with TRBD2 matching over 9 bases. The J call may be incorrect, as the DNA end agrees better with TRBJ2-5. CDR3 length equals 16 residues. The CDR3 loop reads CVSSPERGVGRETQYF. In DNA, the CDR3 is TGTGTCAGCAGCCCCGAGCGGGGGGTCGGGCGAGAGACCCAGTACTTC.

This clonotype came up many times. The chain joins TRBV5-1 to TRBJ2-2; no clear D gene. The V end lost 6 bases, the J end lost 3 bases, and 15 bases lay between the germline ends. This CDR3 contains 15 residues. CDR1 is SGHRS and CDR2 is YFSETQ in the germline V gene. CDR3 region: CASKLVPPDTGELFF. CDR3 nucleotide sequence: TGCGCCAGCAAGTTGGTCCCACCGGACACCGGGGAGCTGTTTTTT. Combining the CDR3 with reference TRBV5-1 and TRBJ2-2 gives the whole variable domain KAGVTQTPRYLIKTRGQQVTLSCSPISGHRSVSWYQQTPGQGLQFLFEYFSETQRNKGNFPGRFSGRQFSNSRSEMNVSTLELGDSALYLCASKLVPPDTGELFFGEGSRLTVL.

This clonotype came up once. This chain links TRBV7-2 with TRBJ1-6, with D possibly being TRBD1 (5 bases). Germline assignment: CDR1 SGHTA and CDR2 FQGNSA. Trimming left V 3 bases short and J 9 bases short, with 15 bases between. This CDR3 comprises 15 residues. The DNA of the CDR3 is TGTGCCAGCAGCTTCGGGACCGATGAGGGTTCACCCCTCCACTTT. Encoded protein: CASSFGTDEGSPLHF.

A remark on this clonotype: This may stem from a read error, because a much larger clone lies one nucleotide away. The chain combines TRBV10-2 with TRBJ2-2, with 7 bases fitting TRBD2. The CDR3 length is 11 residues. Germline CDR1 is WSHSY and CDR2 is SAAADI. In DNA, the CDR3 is TGCGCCAGCAGTACCCCGGGGGGGCTGTTTTTT. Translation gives CASSTPGGLFF.

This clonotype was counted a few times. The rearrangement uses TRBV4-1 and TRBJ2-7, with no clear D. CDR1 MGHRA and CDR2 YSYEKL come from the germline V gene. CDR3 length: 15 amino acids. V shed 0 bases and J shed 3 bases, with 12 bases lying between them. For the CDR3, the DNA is TGCGCCAGCAGCCAAGATTGGCACATACTCTACGAGCAGTACTTC. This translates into CASSQDWHILYEQYF.

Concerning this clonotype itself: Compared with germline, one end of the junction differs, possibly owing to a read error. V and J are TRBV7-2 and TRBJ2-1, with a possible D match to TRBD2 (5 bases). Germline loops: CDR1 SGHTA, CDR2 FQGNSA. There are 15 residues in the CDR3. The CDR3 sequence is CASSTSRGRYNEKFF. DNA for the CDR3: TGTGCCAGCAGCACCAGCAGAGGGCGCTACAATGAGAAGTTCTTC. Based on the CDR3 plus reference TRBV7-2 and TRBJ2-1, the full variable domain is GAGVSQSPSNKVTEKGKDVELRCDPISGHTALYWYRQSLGQGLEFLIYFQGNSAPDKSGLPSDRFSAERTGGSVSTLTIQRTQQEDSAVYLCASSTSRGRYNEKFFGPGTRLTVL.

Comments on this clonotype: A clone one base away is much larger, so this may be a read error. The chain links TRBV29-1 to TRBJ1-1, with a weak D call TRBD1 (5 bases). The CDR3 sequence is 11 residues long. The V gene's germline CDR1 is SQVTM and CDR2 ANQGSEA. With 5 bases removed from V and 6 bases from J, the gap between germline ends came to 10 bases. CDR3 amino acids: CSVRLGAEAFF. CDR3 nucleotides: TGCAGCGTTCGGCTGGGGGCTGAAGCTTTCTTT.

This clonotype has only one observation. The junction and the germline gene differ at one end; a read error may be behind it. CDR3 DNA: TGTGCCAGCAGCCGAGGGACAGGGTTAAGCGGGGAGCTGTTCTTT. It yields the protein CASSRGTGLSGELFF. The chain is built from TRBV11-1 and TRBJ2-2; 9 bases are shared with TRBD1. Germline-derived CDR1 and CDR2 are SGHAT and FQDESV (reference sequence). The CDR3 contains 15 residues.